Each of the 20 T cell receptor beta chains below was sequenced from the same sample in a study of T cell responses to AZD1222 COVID-19 vaccine. Generated by immunoSEQ multiplex PCR, the TCRdb table keeps only in-frame clones and is missing some. The table lists tens of thousands of clones, roughly 84% of them singletons. This material consisted of peripheral blood, taken on day 0 of AZD1222 vaccination. The receptor set was obtained from an adult in good health.

This clone occurred a few times. The chain uses TRBV7-6 and TRBJ2-7; 8 bases align to TRBD1. CDR3 length: 15 amino acids. The germline gives CDR1 SGHVS, CDR2 FNYEAQ. The V and J ends lost 5 bases and 2 bases, in that order; junction bases with no gene match: 8. DNA of the CDR3: TGTGCCAGCAGCCGTGAGGACAGGGTTACCTACGAGCAGTACTTC. Its protein product is CASSREDRVTYEQYF.

The chain uses TRBV7-2 and TRBJ2-4, with D perhaps matching TRBD2 (6 bases). V lost 3 bases, J lost 8 bases, and 23 bases lay in between. The CDR3 covers 17 residues. CDR1 is SGHTA and CDR2 is FQGNSA in the germline V gene. CDR3 sequence: CASSLWGGDRYGDIQYF. Here the CDR3 DNA reads TGTGCCAGCAGCTTGTGGGGCGGGGATCGGTACGGGGACATTCAGTACTTC. Variable domain in full (rest from reference TRBV7-2 and TRBJ2-4): GAGVSQSPSNKVTEKGKDVELRCDPISGHTALYWYRQSLGQGLEFLIYFQGNSAPDKSGLPSDRFSAERTGGSVSTLTIQRTQQEDSAVYLCASSLWGGDRYGDIQYFGAGTRLSVL.

The chain couples TRBV30 to TRBJ1-2, with a weak D call TRBD1 (5 bases). Germline V gene sequence: CDR1 GTSNPN, CDR2 SVGIG (reference sequence). The V end lost 0 bases, the J end lost 2 bases, and 13 bases lay between the germline ends. The CDR3 covers 15 residues. This CDR3 is CAWSVPGGTNYGYTF. Here the CDR3 DNA reads TGTGCCTGGAGTGTACCCGGGGGGACCAACTATGGCTACACCTTC. Full variable domain (missing parts from reference TRBV30 and TRBJ1-2): SQTIHQWPATLVQPVGSPLSLECTVEGTSNPNLYWYRQAAGRGLQLLFYSVGIGQISSEVPQNLSASRPQDRQFILSSKKLLLSDSGFYLCAWSVPGGTNYGYTFGSGTRLTVV.

This clone came up a few times. This chain joins TRBV2 and TRBJ2-7, with 12 bases lining up with TRBD2. This CDR3 region has 14 residues. J was trimmed by 5 bases and V by 6 bases; bases with no gene match: 5. CDR1 SNHLY and CDR2 FYNNEI come from the germline V gene. The CDR3 is CASRYWTSGDEQYF. The CDR3 nucleotides read TGTGCCAGCAGGTATTGGACTAGCGGGGACGAGCAGTACTTC.

The chain couples TRBV30 to TRBJ1-2, with D possibly TRBD1 on 6 matching bases. This CDR3 contains 13 residues. The V end was cut by 5 bases, the J end by 8 bases, with 18 bases between. Germline V lookup: CDR1 GTSNPN, CDR2 SVGIG (reference sequence). The CDR3 DNA follows: TGTGCCTGGGAGAAACAGGGATCAAAAGGCTACACCTTC. Amino acid sequence: CAWEKQGSKGYTF.

The rearrangement links TRBV6-5 to TRBJ1-3; no clear D. Germline loops: CDR1 MNHEY, CDR2 SVGAGI. CDR3 length: 15 residues. Trimming stripped 6 bases from V and 0 bases from J, with 12 bases between. The CDR3 reads CASRGLGSSGNTIYF. The CDR3 coding sequence is TGTGCCAGCAGGGGGTTAGGGAGCTCTGGAAACACCATATATTTT.

In this sample, this clone turned up once. The rearrangement uses TRBV4-2 and TRBJ1-1; tentative D call: TRBD1 (6 bases). The CDR3 length is 14 residues. Trimming took off 3 bases at V and 3 bases at J, with 11 bases between the two ends. Per germline, CDR1 LGHNA and CDR2 YNFKEQ. The CDR3 sequence: CASSQGALDTEAFF. Here the CDR3 DNA reads TGTGCCAGCAGCCAGGGGGCGTTGGACACTGAAGCTTTCTTT.

The chain couples TRBV19 to TRBJ1-1, with D uncertain. Germline V gene sequence: CDR1 LNHDA, CDR2 SQIVND (reference sequence). V was shortened by 2 bases and J by 1 base, with 2 bases between the two germline ends. The CDR3 is 12 residues long. The chain's CDR3 is CASSIQNTEAFF. In DNA form, the CDR3 reads TGTGCCAGTAGTATACAGAACACTGAAGCTTTCTTT.

V is TRBV19 and J is TRBJ1-1, with 8 bases matching TRBD1. The CDR3 is 13 amino acids. Trimming removed 6 bases from V and 10 bases from J; junction bases left unmatched: 10. Germline loops: CDR1 LNHDA, CDR2 SQIVND (reference sequence). Here the CDR3 DNA reads TGTGCCAGTAGCCGGACAGGGTTTGTAGGAGCTTTCTTT. Amino acid sequence: CASSRTGFVGAFF.

The CDR3 protein is CASSPTPRTGGGQPQHF. The CDR3 DNA reads as TGTGCCAGCTCACCAACCCCCCGGACAGGGGGAGGCCAGCCCCAGCATTTT. This sequence joins TRBV18 and TRBJ1-5, with 10 bases fitting TRBD1. V was pared by 2 bases and J by 7 bases, with 11 bases of the junction left unmatched. The CDR3 length is 17 residues. Germline V gene data show CDR1 as KGHSH and CDR2 as LQKENI.

The chain combines TRBV5-1 with TRBJ2-7, with 7 bases lining up with TRBD1. CDR3 length: 14 residues. The trim removed 0 bases at V and 0 bases at J, leaving 0 bases unmatched. Germline V gives CDR1 SGHRS, CDR2 YFSETQ. CDR3 sequence (DNA): TGCGCCAGCAGCTTGGGGGACAGCTCCTACGAGCAGTACTTC. Translation: CASSLGDSSYEQYF. Full variable domain (rest looked up from reference TRBV5-1 and TRBJ2-7): KAGVTQTPRYLIKTRGQQVTLSCSPISGHRSVSWYQQTPGQGLQFLFEYFSETQRNKGNFPGRFSGRQFSNSRSEMNVSTLELGDSALYLCASSLGDSSYEQYFGPGTRLTVT.

This chain links TRBV11-2 with TRBJ1-1; D uncertain. V was trimmed by 7 bases and J by 1 base, leaving 13 bases between them. This CDR3 has 14 residues. CDR1 and CDR2 (germline): SGHAT, FQNNGV. As DNA, the CDR3 is TGTGCCAGCATCTCATTTCGGCAGAACACTGAAGCTTTCTTT. Residues: CASISFRQNTEAFF.

This sequence joins TRBV7-2 and TRBJ1-6; 7 positions match TRBD1. V trimming: 8 bases; J trimming: 7 bases; junction bases outside the gene matches: 8. CDR1 and CDR2 (germline): SGHTA, FQGNSA. The CDR3 is 14 amino acids. CDR3 protein: CASFRQGENSPLHF. Written as DNA, the CDR3 is TGTGCCAGCTTCCGACAGGGTGAGAATTCACCCCTCCACTTT.

The chain recombines TRBV7-2 with TRBJ1-4; possibly TRBD1 for D (6 bases). Looked up from germline, CDR1 is SGHTA and CDR2 is FQGNSA. This CDR3 comprises 14 residues. Between the trimmed V and J ends, which lost 4 bases and 8 bases, there was a span of 14 bases. CDR3: CASSSGRGGEKLFF. As DNA, the CDR3 is TGTGCCAGCAGCTCCGGAAGGGGGGGAGAAAAACTGTTTTTT.

This chain links TRBV28 with TRBJ1-5, with D possibly being TRBD1 (5 bases). The V gene lost 3 bases and the J gene lost 5 bases, with 17 bases spanning the gap. This CDR3 contains 16 residues. Germline V lookup: CDR1 MDHEN, CDR2 SYDVKM. CDR3 bases: TGTGCCAGCAGTTTGGTTCTTCGGGGCGGATATCAGCCCCAGCATTTT. Protein: CASSLVLRGGYQPQHF.

This chain uses TRBV2 with TRBJ1-6; 9 bases match TRBD1. Germline V gene sequence: CDR1 SNHLY, CDR2 FYNNEI. This CDR3 is built from 15 residues. V lost 6 bases to trimming and J lost 8 bases; unmatched junction nucleotides: 8. The CDR3 protein is CASSGQGRYHSPLHF. The DNA of the CDR3 is TGTGCCAGCAGCGGACAGGGGAGATATCATTCACCCCTCCACTTT.

This chain joins TRBV4-3 and TRBJ1-5, with 7 nucleotides matching TRBD1. In germline, CDR1 is LGHNA, CDR2 YSLEER. This CDR3 is built from 13 residues. Germline trimming cut 2 bases from V and 5 bases from J; bases unmatched to any gene: 0. The DNA of the CDR3 is TGCGCCAGCAGCCAAACAGGGGATCAGCCCCAGCATTTT. It encodes CASSQTGDQPQHF.

The chain employs TRBV4-1 and TRBJ1-4, with D hard to call. CDR1 is MGHRA and CDR2 is YSYEKL in the germline V gene. This CDR3 contains 16 residues. Trimming cost V 2 bases and J 3 bases, with 13 bases left between them. The CDR3 protein is CASSQLSKPANEKLFF. The CDR3, as DNA: TGCGCCAGCAGCCAACTCTCGAAGCCGGCTAATGAAAAACTGTTTTTT.

The chain uses TRBV2 and TRBJ2-1; D is undetermined. Germline V gene lookup returns CDR1 SNHLY and CDR2 FYNNEI. The V end lost 5 bases, the J end lost 2 bases, and 4 bases lay between the germline ends. The CDR3 has 12 residues. The CDR3 DNA follows: TGTGCCAGCAGTTTCCCCTACAATGAGCAGTTCTTC. Its protein is CASSFPYNEQFF.

The V and J genes are TRBV5-4 and TRBJ2-3; TRBD2 agrees at 14 bases. V dropped 4 bases and J dropped 6; count of bases not matched to a gene: 7. This CDR3 contains 16 residues. The germline gives CDR1 SGHNT, CDR2 YYREEE (reference sequence). CDR3 sequence reads: CASSRGLAGGEDTQYF. CDR3 coding DNA: TGTGCCAGCAGCCGTGGACTAGCGGGGGGCGAGGATACGCAGTATTTT.